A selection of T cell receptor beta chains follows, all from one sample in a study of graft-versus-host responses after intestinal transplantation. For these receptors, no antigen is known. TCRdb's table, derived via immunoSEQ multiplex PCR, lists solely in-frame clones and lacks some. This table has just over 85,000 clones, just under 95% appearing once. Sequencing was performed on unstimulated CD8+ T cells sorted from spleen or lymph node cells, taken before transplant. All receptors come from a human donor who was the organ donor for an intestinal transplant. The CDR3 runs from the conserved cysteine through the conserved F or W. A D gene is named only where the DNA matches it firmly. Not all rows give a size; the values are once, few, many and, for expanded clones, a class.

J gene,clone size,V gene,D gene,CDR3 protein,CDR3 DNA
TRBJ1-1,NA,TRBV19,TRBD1,CASSIATGGNTEAFF,TGTGCCAGTAGTATAGCGACAGGGGGGAACACTGAAGCTTTCTTT
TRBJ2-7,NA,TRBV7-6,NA,CASSLRGPGDEQYF,TGTGCCAGCAGCTTAAGAGGGCCAGGGGACGAGCAGTACTTC
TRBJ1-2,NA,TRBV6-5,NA,CASSYGQSYGYTF,TGTGCCAGCAGTTACGGACAATCCTATGGCTACACCTTC
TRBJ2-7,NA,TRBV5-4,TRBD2,CASSLGLAGAREQYF,TGTGCCAGCAGCTTGGGACTAGCGGGGGCCCGGGAGCAGTACTTC
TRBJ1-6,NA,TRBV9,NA,CASSVQGNSPLHF,TGTGCCAGCAGCGTTCAGGGTAATTCACCCCTCCACTTT
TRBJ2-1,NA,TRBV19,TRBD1,CATTAGQAAYNEQFF,TGTGCCACCACCGCGGGACAGGCAGCCTACAATGAGCAGTTCTTC
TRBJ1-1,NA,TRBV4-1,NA,CASSQELRDGAEAFF,TGCGCCAGCAGCCAAGAACTGCGGGACGGGGCTGAAGCTTTCTTT
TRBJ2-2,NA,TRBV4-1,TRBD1,CASSPRDRGTGELFF,TGCGCCAGCAGCCCCCGGGACAGGGGTACCGGGGAGCTGTTTTTT
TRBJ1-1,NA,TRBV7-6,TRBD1,CASSYFWTGGNTEAFF,TGTGCCAGCAGCTATTTTTGGACAGGGGGGAACACTGAAGCTTTCTTT
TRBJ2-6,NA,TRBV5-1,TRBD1,CASSLRRGLGANVLTF,TGCGCCAGCAGCTTGCGCAGGGGGCTTGGGGCCAACGTCCTGACTTTC
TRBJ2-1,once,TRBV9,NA,CASRPLVGSGQFF,TGTGCCAGCAGGCCCCTTGTAGGAAGCGGGCAGTTCTTC
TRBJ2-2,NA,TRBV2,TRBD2,CASNTAAGTGELFF,TGTGCCAGCAACACGGCAGCGGGGACCGGGGAGCTGTTTTTT
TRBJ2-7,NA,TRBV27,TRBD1,CASSLSGQGGYEQYF,TGTGCCAGCAGTTTATCAGGACAGGGGGGCTACGAGCAGTACTTC
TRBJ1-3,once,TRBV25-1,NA,CASSEENYSGNTIYF,TGTGCCAGCAGTGAGGAGAACTACTCTGGAAACACCATATATTTT
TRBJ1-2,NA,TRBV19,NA,CASSANMGASGYTF,TGTGCCAGTAGTGCCAACATGGGGGCTTCTGGCTACACCTTC
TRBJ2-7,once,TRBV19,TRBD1,CASSPGGASYEQYF,TGTGCCAGTAGCCCAGGGGGTGCGTCCTACGAGCAGTACTTC
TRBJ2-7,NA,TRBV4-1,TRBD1,CASSHGTVYEQYF,TGCGCCAGCAGCCACGGGACAGTTTACGAGCAGTACTTC
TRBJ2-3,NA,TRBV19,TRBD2,CASSIASGGAGDTQYF,TGTGCCAGTAGTATAGCTAGCGGGGGGGCTGGGGATACGCAGTATTTT
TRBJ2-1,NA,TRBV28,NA,CASSLLRRAYNEQFF,TGTGCCAGCAGTTTATTGAGGCGGGCCTACAATGAGCAGTTCTTC
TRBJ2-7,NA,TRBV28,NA,CASRPTGAYEQYF,TGTGCCAGCAGGCCTACGGGGGCCTACGAGCAGTACTTC
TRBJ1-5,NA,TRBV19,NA,CASSVSGFQPQHF,TGTGCCAGTAGTGTGTCAGGGTTTCAGCCCCAGCATTTT
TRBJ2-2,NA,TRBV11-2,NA,CASSLSPARGRDGELFF,TGTGCCAGCAGCTTAAGCCCAGCTCGGGGTCGGGACGGGGAGCTGTTTTTT
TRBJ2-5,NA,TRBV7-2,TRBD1,CASSPTGQGLGTQYF,TGTGCCAGCAGCCCCACTGGACAGGGTCTGGGGACCCAGTACTTC
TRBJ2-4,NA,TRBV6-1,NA,CASSEGGAGNIQYF,TGTGCCAGCAGTGAAGGCGGTGCAGGGAACATTCAGTACTTC
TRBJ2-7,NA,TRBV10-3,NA,CAISPTADHYEQYF,TGTGCCATCTCGCCCACAGCCGACCACTACGAGCAGTACTTC
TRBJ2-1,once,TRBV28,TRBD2,CASSLRLAGVHEQFF,TGTGCCAGCAGTTTAAGGCTAGCGGGGGTACATGAGCAGTTCTTC
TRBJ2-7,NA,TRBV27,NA,CASSLGQASSYEQYF,TGTGCCAGCAGTTTGGGGCAGGCAAGCTCCTACGAGCAGTACTTC
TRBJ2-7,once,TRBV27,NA,CASSTQDSRDEQYF,TGTGCCAGCAGTACTCAGGACAGTCGGGACGAGCAGTACTTC
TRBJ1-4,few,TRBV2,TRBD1,CASSSVPGQGYEKLFF,TGTGCCAGCAGTTCAGTTCCGGGACAGGGTTATGAAAAACTGTTTTTT
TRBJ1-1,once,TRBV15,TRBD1,CATSRDITGGTEAFF,TGTGCCACCAGCAGAGATATCACAGGGGGCACTGAAGCTTTCTTT
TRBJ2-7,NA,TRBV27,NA,CASSLAAADYEQYF,TGTGCCAGCAGTTTAGCGGCTGCCGACTACGAGCAGTACTTC
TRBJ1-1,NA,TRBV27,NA,CASSLSREGAEAFF,TGTGCCAGCAGTTTGTCAAGGGAAGGGGCTGAAGCTTTCTTT
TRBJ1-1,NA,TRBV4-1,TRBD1,CASSQDRGLRNEDEAFF,TGCGCCAGCAGCCAAGACAGGGGGCTGCGAAACGAAGATGAAGCTTTCTTT
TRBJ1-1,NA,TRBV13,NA,CAGGANTEAFF,TGTGCCGGAGGAGCTAACACTGAAGCTTTCTTT
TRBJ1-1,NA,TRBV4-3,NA,CASGEGHEAFF,TGCGCCAGCGGAGAGGGACATGAAGCTTTCTTT
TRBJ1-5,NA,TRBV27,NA,CASGLEPQHF,TGTGCCTCCGGTTTAGAGCCCCAGCATTTT
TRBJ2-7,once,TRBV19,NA,CASSTWTESSYEQYF,TGTGCCAGTAGTACCTGGACAGAGAGCTCCTACGAGCAGTACTTC
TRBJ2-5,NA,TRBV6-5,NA,CASSYSSGGETQYF,TGTGCCAGCAGTTACTCCAGTGGTGGAGAGACCCAGTACTTC
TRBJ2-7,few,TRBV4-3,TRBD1,CASSLGQGSYEQYF,TGCGCCAGCAGCCTGGGACAGGGTTCCTACGAGCAGTACTTC
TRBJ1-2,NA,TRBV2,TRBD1,CASSDHYQDRNGYTF,TGTGCCAGCAGTGACCACTATCAGGACAGGAATGGCTACACCTTC
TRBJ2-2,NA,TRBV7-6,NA,CASSPSVGDGTGELFF,TGTGCCAGCAGCCCTAGCGTGGGGGATGGCACCGGGGAGCTGTTTTTT
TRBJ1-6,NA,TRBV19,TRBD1,CASTLATGMIRGSYNSPLHF,TGTGCCAGTACCCTAGCGACAGGGATGATACGAGGCTCCTATAATTCACCCCTCCACTTT
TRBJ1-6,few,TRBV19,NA,CASSIVEPGSPLHF,TGTGCCAGTAGTATAGTAGAACCGGGTTCACCCCTCCACTTT
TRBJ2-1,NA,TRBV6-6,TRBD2,CASSYGARGDLDEFF,TGTGCCAGCAGTTACGGGGCGCGGGGGGATTTAGATGAGTTCTTC
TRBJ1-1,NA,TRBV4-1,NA,CASSQEGDTEAFF,TGCGCCAGCAGCCAAGAAGGGGACACTGAAGCTTTCTTT
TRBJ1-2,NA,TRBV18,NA,CASSPGRGFNYGYTF,TGTGCCAGCTCACCTGGTCGGGGTTTCAACTATGGCTACACCTTC
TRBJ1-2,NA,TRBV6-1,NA,CASSENRGGGGYGYTF,TGTGCCAGCAGTGAAAATAGGGGGGGCGGAGGCTATGGCTACACCTTC
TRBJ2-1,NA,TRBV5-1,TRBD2,CASSLQIAGGPASSYNEQFF,TGCGCCAGCAGCTTACAAATAGCGGGGGGCCCCGCGAGCTCCTACAATGAGCAGTTCTTC
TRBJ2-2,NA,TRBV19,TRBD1,CASSMGTGGLPGELFF,TGTGCCAGTAGTATGGGGACAGGGGGCCTTCCCGGGGAGCTGTTTTTT
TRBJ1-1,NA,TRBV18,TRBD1,CASSPEDRGATLTITEAFF,TGTGCCAGCTCACCAGAGGACAGGGGGGCTACCCTAACGATAACTGAAGCTTTCTTT
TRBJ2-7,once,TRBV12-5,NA,CASGLVDPGIFTYEQYF,TGTGCTAGTGGTTTGGTAGATCCGGGAATCTTCACCTACGAGCAGTACTTC
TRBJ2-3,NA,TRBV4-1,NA,CASSHSIWTVGDTQYF,TGCGCCAGCAGCCATTCAATCTGGACAGTGGGAGATACGCAGTATTTT
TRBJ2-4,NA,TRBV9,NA,CASSEGGGIQYF,TGTGCCAGCAGCGAAGGGGGTGGCATTCAGTACTTC
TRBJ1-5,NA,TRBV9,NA,CASSVGNSGNQPQHF,TGTGCCAGCAGCGTAGGAAATTCAGGGAATCAGCCCCAGCATTTT